The sequence of this T cell receptor (beta chain) was determined in a study of cytomegalovirus exposure and HLA in healthy donors. In the case of this clone: Its antigen remains unknown.

V was clipped by 4 bases and J by 2 bases, with 11 bases between them. The germline gives CDR1 MNHEY, CDR2 SVGAGI. The CDR3 has 14 amino acids. Whole-study findings and limits: A later analysis linked a missense variant in DCLRE1C to the trimming of TCR beta V and J genes. In all likelihood, a cluster of highly shared sequence variants was a sequencing artifact. It was reported in a later analysis that an Asian-associated ancestry cluster showed fewer N-insertions than the approximately 670-donor mean. By HLA locus, TCR association rates varied in a later analysis, with DRB1 showing the most and HLA-C the fewest.

The PCR made use of 60 Vbeta and 13 Jbeta primers. The repertoire was sequenced with immunoSEQ multiplex PCR; TCRdb's copy has only in-frame clones and lacks some. This repertoire shows approximately 160,000 clones, 60% to 75% found once; its top ten account for 2.5% to 3%. The specimen sequenced was PBMCs. The V and J genes are TRBV6-5 and TRBJ2-5, with D possibly TRBD1 on 6 matching bases. The TCR comes from a woman in her 50s in good health and CMV-seropositive. For the CDR3, the DNA is TGTGCCAGCAGTTTACCGGGACAACAAGAGACCCAGTACTTC. Protein sequence: CASSLPGQQETQYF.